Shown below are 3 T cell receptor beta chains from a single sample sequenced in a study of beta chain features in type 1 diabetes. Overall study findings and caveats: In every one of the four CD4+ subsets, TCRB CDR3s were moderately but significantly shorter in Type 1 diabetes patients.

What was sequenced were expressed TCRB transcripts, since all of the isolated RNA had been reverse transcribed. TCRdb keeps only in-frame clones here, not all; method: immunoSEQ multiplex PCR. The data show roughly 350,000 clones, around a tenth seen once. These receptors' targets are unknown. Sequencing used central memory CD4+ T cells from blood. The receptors shown here come from a man aged 25 to 40 with type 1 diabetes.

This clone has only a few counts. The CDR3 nucleotides read TGTGCCAGCAGCGGGCCGCGGGACAGGTTCTCCTACGAGCAGTACTTC. This sequence encodes CASSGPRDRFSYEQYF. The chain uses TRBV7-9 and TRBJ2-7, with 8 positions matching TRBD1. V dropped 5 bases and J dropped 0; count of bases not matched to a gene: 9. This CDR3 contains 16 residues. CDR1 SEHNR and CDR2 FQNEAQ come from the germline V gene (reference sequence). Supplemented by reference TRBV7-9 and TRBJ2-7, the full variable domain reads DTGVSQNPRHKITKRGQNVTFRCDPISEHNRLYWYRQTLGQGPEFLTYFQNEAQLEKSRLLSDRFSAERPKGSFSTLEIQRTEQGDSAMYLCASSGPRDRFSYEQYFGPGTRLTVT.

About this clone itself: At one end the junction does not follow the germline gene, possibly because of a read error. V gene TRBV7-7 combines with J gene TRBJ2-3, with a possible D match to TRBD1 (5 bases). In germline, CDR1 is SSHAT, CDR2 FNYEAQ (reference sequence). The CDR3 extends over 13 amino acids. The CDR3 DNA reads as TGTGCTAGCAGCTTAGCTTCGACAGATGCGCAGTATTTT. Amino acid sequence: CASSLASTDAQYF. The variable domain in full, with the rest retrieved from reference TRBV7-7 and TRBJ2-3, is GAGVSQSPRYKVTKRGQDVTLRCDPISSHATLYWYQQALGQGPEFLTYFNYEAQPDKSGLPSDRFSAERPEGSISTLTIQRTEQRDSAMYRCASSLASTDAQYFGPGTRLTVL.

This clone was counted a few times. The chain couples TRBV19 to TRBJ1-1; TRBD1 aligns across 8 bases. Unmatched junction bases numbered 9, after V lost 7 bases and J lost 5 bases. This CDR3 contains 14 residues. Germline V gene data show CDR1 as LNHDA and CDR2 as SQIVND (reference sequence). CDR3: CASKQGALDTEAFF. CDR3 DNA: TGTGCCAGTAAGCAGGGGGCGTTAGATACTGAAGCTTTCTTT.